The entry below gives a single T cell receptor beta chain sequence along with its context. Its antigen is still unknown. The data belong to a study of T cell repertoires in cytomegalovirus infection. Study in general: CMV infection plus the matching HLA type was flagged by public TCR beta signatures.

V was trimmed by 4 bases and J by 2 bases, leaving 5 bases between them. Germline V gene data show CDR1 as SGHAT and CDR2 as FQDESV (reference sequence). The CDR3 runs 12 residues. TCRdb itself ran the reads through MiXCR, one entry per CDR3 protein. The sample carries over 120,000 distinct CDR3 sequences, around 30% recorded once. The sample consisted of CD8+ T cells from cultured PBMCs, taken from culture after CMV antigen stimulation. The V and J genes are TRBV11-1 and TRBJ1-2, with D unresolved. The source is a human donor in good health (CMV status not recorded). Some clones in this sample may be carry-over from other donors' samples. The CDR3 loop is CASSSDNYGYTF. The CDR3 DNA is TGTGCCAGCAGCTCGGACAACTATGGCTACACCTTC. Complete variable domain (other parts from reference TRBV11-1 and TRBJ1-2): EAEVAQSPRYKITEKSQAVAFWCDPISGHATLYWYRQILGQGPELLVQFQDESVVDDSQLPKDRFSAERLKGVDSTLKIQPAELGDSAMYLCASSSDNYGYTFGSGTRLTVV.